The sequence of this T cell receptor (beta chain) was determined in a study of T cells in Graves' hyperthyroidism and ophthalmopathy. For the study at large: Peripheral blood specimens were obtained at initial diagnosis, prior to any treatment.

A few counts support this clonotype. Subjects aged 18 to 65 presented with newly diagnosed hyperthyroidism of less than 2 months' duration. Diagnoses used clinical symptoms, serum thyroxine and TRAb, thyroid ultrasound and orbital computed tomography. Before ophthalmopathy appeared, progressors gave blood at initial hyperthyroidism diagnosis. The CDR3 has 15 amino acids. In germline, CDR1 is KGHDR, CDR2 SFDVKD. V was cut by 7 bases and J by 1 base, with 14 bases left in between. RNA transcripts provided the source from which TCR beta CDR3 regions were amplified. Initially, a first-round RT-PCR of the TCR CDR3 employed the HTBI primer set. Via MiXCR, TCRdb re-called the multiplex PCR reads, giving one row per CDR3 protein. The repertoire consists of under 350,000 distinct CDR3 sequences, with roughly 14% occurring once and the leading ten covering 7.8%.

This chain joins TRBV24-1 and TRBJ2-3; D unresolved. The clonotype comes from a woman in her twenties or thirties with Graves' hyperthyroidism that later progressed to Graves' ophthalmopathy. Source material: blood. CDR3: CATRAGPLGTDTQYF. For the CDR3, the DNA is TGTGCCACCAGAGCCGGACCTCTGGGCACAGATACGCAGTATTTT.